The 2 T cell receptor beta chains given below trace back to one sample, sequenced in a study of cytomegalovirus exposure and HLA in healthy donors. Both 60 Vbeta primers and 13 Jbeta primers went into the PCR. Sequencing was performed with immunoSEQ multiplex PCR; in TCRdb, only in-frame clones are kept and a portion is missing. The sample carries approximately 200,000 clones, roughly 85% recorded once. The material sequenced was PBMCs. The receptor source for this set is a woman between 50 and 59 years old in good health and CMV-seronegative.

The chain has TRBV27 and TRBJ2-7; 9 bases match TRBD2. Trimming took 7 bases from V and 5 from J; bases not matched to a gene: 9. The CDR3 covers 14 residues. CDR1 MNHEY and CDR2 SMNVEV come from the germline V gene (reference sequence). The DNA of the CDR3 is TGTGCCAGCACCGAAAGCGGGAGGTACGACGAGCAGTACTTC. Its protein is CASTESGRYDEQYF.

The gene calls are TRBV7-9 and TRBJ1-5; 7 bases align to TRBD1. The V and J ends lost 1 base and 6 bases, in that order; junction bases with no gene match: 6. Germline V gene sequence: CDR1 SEHNR, CDR2 FQNEAQ (reference sequence). The CDR3 spans 15 residues. The CDR3 DNA sequence: TGTGCCAGCAGCTTAGGGACAGGAGGGGCTCAGCCCCAGCATTTT. Encoded protein: CASSLGTGGAQPQHF.